The 25 T cell receptor beta chains given below trace back to one sample, sequenced in a study of T cells after yellow fever vaccination. TCRdb ran MiXCR on the 5' RACE reads and lists one entry per CDR3 protein. This table has around 40,000 distinct CDR3 sequences, 6.8% appearing once. The sequenced sample was CD8+ T cells not binding an NS4B(214-222) dextramer, sorted from PBMCs, obtained 45 days after the yellow fever booster vaccination. These receptors were obtained from a man under 40 who received the YFV17D yellow fever vaccine.

Ten or more counts support this clonotype. V and J are TRBV20-1 and TRBJ2-3, with TRBD2 matching 8 bases. CDR3 length equals 15 residues. Germline V gene sequence: CDR1 DFQATT, CDR2 SNEGSKA (reference sequence). The junction had 8 bases not matched to a gene; V was cut back by 6 bases and J by 0 bases. Here the CDR3 reads CSASYSGESTDTQYF. The CDR3 coding sequence is TGCAGTGCATCCTATAGCGGGGAAAGCACAGATACGCAGTATTTT.

The table lists this clonotype with many counts. V and J are TRBV12-3 or TRBV12-4 and TRBJ2-3; tentative D call: TRBD2 (5 bases). V was cut by 5 bases and J by 4 bases, with 10 bases left in between. This CDR3 is 13 amino acids long. CDR3 nucleotides: TGTGCCAGCAGTATTTCTAGCCCAGATACGCAGTATTTT. It specifies CASSISSPDTQYF.

Ten or more counts support this clonotype. V and J are TRBV29-1 and TRBJ2-1; 10 bases match TRBD1. The CDR3 runs 14 residues. J lost 6 bases, V lost 4 bases, and 6 bases had no gene match. Looked up from germline, CDR1 is SQVTM and CDR2 is ANQGSEA. The CDR3 here is CSVGGGTGANEQFF. CDR3 DNA: TGCAGCGTTGGAGGGGGGACAGGGGCCAATGAGCAGTTCTTC.

Details on this clonotype: This sequence may be a read error, since a much larger clone differs from it by one base. CDR3 coding DNA: TGTGCCAGCGGCGGTACTAGCGGGAGATCCCCCGGCGGGGAGCTGTTTTTT. This codes for CASGGTSGRSPGGELFF. This chain links TRBV7-7 with TRBJ2-2, with 11 bases lining up with TRBD2. Unmatched junction bases numbered 15, after V lost 8 bases and J lost 7 bases. The CDR3 contains 17 residues. Germline CDR1 and CDR2: SSHAT and FNYEAQ (reference sequence).

This clonotype was counted ten times or more. The CDR3 sequence: CASSLGQGVDEQYF. CDR3 sequence (DNA): TGTGCCAGCAGCTTAGGACAGGGCGTAGACGAGCAGTACTTC. The J gene is TRBJ2-7, the V gene TRBV7-9; 7 bases are a match to TRBD1. Per germline, CDR1 SEHNR and CDR2 FQNEAQ (reference sequence). V shed 1 base and J 5 bases; nucleotides not matched to a gene: 5. This CDR3 spans 14 amino acids.

Remarks on this clonotype: A much larger clone lies one base from this, so it may be a read error. This sequence joins TRBV4-3 and TRBJ2-7; D remains ambiguous. V was cut by 0 bases and J by 6 bases, with 9 bases left in between. The V gene's germline CDR1 is LGHNA and CDR2 YSLEER. The CDR3 is 13 residues long. The CDR3 here is CASSQESGSEQYF. Here the CDR3 DNA reads TGCGCCAGCAGCCAAGAGAGTGGTAGCGAGCAGTACTTC.

This clonotype was seen many times. V and J are TRBV6-2 or TRBV6-3 and TRBJ2-7; D remains unclear. Germline CDR1 and CDR2: MNHEY and SVGEGT. The CDR3 consists of 16 residues. Between the trimmed V and J ends, which lost 0 bases and 3 bases, there was a span of 15 bases. For the CDR3, the DNA is TGTGCCAGCAGTTACTCACCGATGGTGGAGCACTACGAGCAGTACTTC. This sequence encodes CASSYSPMVEHYEQYF.

This clonotype has just a few counts. This rearrangement joins TRBV5-1 to TRBJ2-1; a weak D match, TRBD2 (5 bases). V lost 4 bases, J lost 6 bases, and 23 bases lay in between. The germline V gene encodes CDR1 SGHRS and CDR2 YFSETQ. CDR3 size: 17 residues. The CDR3 region has the DNA TGCGCCAGCAGCCCCGGCCCGCGGGTTCCCACATTCAATGAGCAGTTCTTC. Protein sequence: CASSPGPRVPTFNEQFF.

As regards this clonotype: This may come from a read error, since a much larger clone is one base off. The chain couples TRBV7-2 to TRBJ2-7; 7 bases fit TRBD2. The CDR3 extends over 13 amino acids. Trimming cost V 6 bases and J 4 bases; bases outside gene matches: 6. Germline V gene data show CDR1 as SGHTA and CDR2 as FQGNSA. The CDR3 is CASRRASGYEQYF. CDR3 in DNA: TGTGCCAGCAGGCGCGCTAGCGGTTACGAGCAGTACTTC.

This clonotype was seen at least ten times. The chain uses TRBV29-1 and TRBJ2-7; TRBD1 agrees at 7 bases. After removal of 3 bases from V and 3 bases from J, the junction contained 2 bases not matched to a gene. Germline CDR1 is SQVTM and CDR2 is ANQGSEA. This CDR3 spans 12 amino acids. Here the CDR3 reads CSVETGHYEQYF. CDR3 coding DNA: TGCAGCGTTGAGACAGGGCACTACGAGCAGTACTTC.

This clonotype appeared many times. This chain joins TRBV29-1 and TRBJ2-1; tentatively, D is TRBD1 or TRBD2 (5 bases each). Trimming removed 5 bases at V and 7 bases at J, with 18 bases between. Germline V CDR1 and CDR2: SQVTM, ANQGSEA. CDR3 size: 14 residues. Here the CDR3 reads CSVLEGKGSNEQFF. DNA of the CDR3: TGCAGCGTTCTCGAGGGGAAGGGGTCAAATGAGCAGTTCTTC.

This clonotype was detected many times. The rearrangement uses TRBV9 and TRBJ2-1; D gene unclear. This CDR3 is built from 12 residues. With 3 bases removed from V and 9 bases from J, the gap between germline ends came to 10 bases. Germline CDR1 reads SGDLS; CDR2 reads YYNGEE. The CDR3 loop is CASSDTGIEQFF. CDR3 nucleotides: TGTGCCAGCAGCGACACCGGAATTGAGCAGTTCTTC.

Points on this clonotype: This may be a read error: a much more frequent sequence differs by one nucleotide. The chain combines TRBV5-6 with TRBJ2-1; tentatively, D is TRBD1 or TRBD2 (6 bases each). CDR1 is SGHDT, CDR2 YYEEEE, per germline. The CDR3 has 12 amino acids. The CDR3 is CASSGGDNQQFF. In DNA, the CDR3 is TGTGCCAGCAGCGGAGGGGACAATCAGCAGTTCTTC.

This clonotype was counted at least ten times. The chain combines TRBV13 with TRBJ2-3; D is unclear. V shed 8 bases and J shed 4 bases, with 10 bases lying between them. Germline values: CDR1 PRHDT, CDR2 FYEKMQ (reference sequence). This CDR3 has 12 amino acids. The CDR3 DNA sequence: TGTGCCAGCCAATCGAGCGCAGATACGCAGTATTTT. It codes for CASQSSADTQYF.

The sample holds a few counts of this clonotype. V gene TRBV20-1 combines with J gene TRBJ2-1; D possibly corresponds to TRBD2 (6 bases). This CDR3 spans 18 amino acids. Germline V lookup: CDR1 DFQATT, CDR2 SNEGSKA (reference sequence). V was pared by 0 bases and J by 7 bases, with 25 bases between. The DNA of the CDR3 is TGCAGTGCTAGAGAGGAGGGGAAGAGGGGAGTTTGGCTGAATGAGCAGTTCTTC. Translated, it gives CSAREEGKRGVWLNEQFF.

This clonotype was detected only a few times. This chain connects TRBV3-1 to TRBJ2-2; 9 bases map to TRBD2. J gave up 4 bases and V 4 bases, and 13 bases lay outside the gene matches. The CDR3 contains 18 residues. CDR1 is LGHDT and CDR2 is YNNKEL in the germline V gene (reference sequence). CDR3 protein: CASSPGEVGLAATGELFF. CDR3 coding DNA: TGTGCCAGCAGCCCGGGGGAAGTGGGACTAGCAGCCACCGGGGAGCTGTTTTTT.

The V and J genes are TRBV7-7 and TRBJ2-1, with TRBD1 matching 7 bases. The ends lost 5 bases at V and 7 bases at J; junction bases unmatched: 17. The CDR3 has 17 residues. Germline loops: CDR1 SSHAT, CDR2 FNYEAQ (reference sequence). The CDR3 nucleotides read TGTGCCAGCAGCCCCGGGCCGGGTAAGGGGGCGAGGAATGAGCAGTTCTTC. It yields the protein CASSPGPGKGARNEQFF.

This clonotype was observed a few times. The chain couples TRBV13 to TRBJ2-7, with TRBD1 matching over 8 bases. Germline CDR1 is PRHDT and CDR2 is FYEKMQ (reference sequence). Germline trimming cut 4 bases from V and 6 bases from J; bases unmatched to any gene: 11. This CDR3 is 15 amino acids long. CDR3: CASSSIVQGASEQYF. In nucleotides, the CDR3 is TGTGCCAGCAGCTCAATCGTGCAGGGGGCGTCCGAGCAGTACTTC.

This clonotype was seen at least ten times. The V call is TRBV2, the J call TRBJ2-1, with TRBD1 matching 7 bases. This CDR3 is 16 amino acids long. Germline CDR1 reads SNHLY; CDR2 reads FYNNEI. Unmatched junction bases numbered 14, after V lost 5 bases and J lost 7 bases. CDR3 region: CASSPGVAGTENEQFF. Here the CDR3 DNA reads TGTGCCAGCAGTCCAGGGGTGGCAGGGACAGAAAATGAGCAGTTCTTC.

The chain has TRBV20-1 and TRBJ2-6; 7 positions match TRBD1. The trim removed 3 bases at V and 2 bases at J, leaving 16 bases unmatched. Germline V lookup: CDR1 DFQATT, CDR2 SNEGSKA (reference sequence). The CDR3 loop spans 19 amino acids. CDR3 sequence: CSARTPRQGEVAGANVLTF. CDR3 in DNA: TGCAGTGCTAGGACTCCCCGGCAGGGGGAAGTTGCTGGGGCCAACGTCCTGACTTTC.

The sample holds many counts of this clonotype. This chain joins TRBV9 and TRBJ2-2; tentatively, D is TRBD1 or TRBD2 (5 bases each). Germline loops: CDR1 SGDLS, CDR2 YYNGEE. This CDR3 comprises 15 residues. The germline V and J ends were trimmed by 3 bases and 6 bases, with 15 bases remaining between them. CDR3 sequence (DNA): TGTGCCAGCAGCGGAGGTGGGACGTGGTCCGGGGAGCTGTTTTTT. It translates to CASSGGGTWSGELFF. Together with reference TRBV9 and TRBJ2-2, the CDR3 gives the full variable domain: DSGVTQTPKHLITATGQRVTLRCSPRSGDLSVYWYQQSLDQGLQFLIQYYNGEERAKGNILERFSAQQFPDLHSELNLSSLELGDSALYFCASSGGGTWSGELFFGEGSRLTVL.

Many counts were recorded for this clonotype. V gene TRBV4-3 combines with J gene TRBJ2-5, with D unclear. V was trimmed by 4 bases and J by 5 bases, leaving 14 bases between them. The CDR3 is made up of 14 amino acids. Germline V gene sequence: CDR1 LGHNA, CDR2 YSLEER. The CDR3 loop reads CASSLYAAGETQYF. The CDR3 nucleotides are TGCGCCAGCAGCCTATACGCGGCCGGGGAGACCCAGTACTTC.

This clonotype was picked up many times. The chain has TRBV4-1 and TRBJ2-3; D perhaps matches TRBD1 (5 bases). V dropped 6 bases and J dropped 5 bases, with 9 bases sitting between them. The CDR3 runs 12 residues. Germline-derived CDR1 and CDR2 are MGHRA and YSYEKL. CDR3 amino acids: CASSLGQDTQYF. The CDR3, as DNA: TGCGCCAGCAGTCTGGGGCAAGATACGCAGTATTTT.

This clonotype was seen many times. The chain recombines TRBV27 with TRBJ2-7, with a tentative D call TRBD1 (6 bases). The CDR3 length is 11 residues. V lost 2 bases and J lost 12, with 11 bases in between. Germline assignment: CDR1 MNHEY and CDR2 SMNVEV (reference sequence). This chain's CDR3 is CASSLPGVLYF. Written as DNA, the CDR3 is TGTGCCAGCAGTTTACCAGGGGTACTGTACTTC.

There are many counts of this clonotype. This chain uses TRBV29-1 with TRBJ1-1; D remains ambiguous. Trimming pared 5 bases from V and 0 bases from J, leaving 10 bases between. CDR1 SQVTM and CDR2 ANQGSEA come from the germline V gene. This CDR3 has 13 residues. Here the CDR3 reads CSVTKGVNTEAFF. CDR3 bases: TGCAGCGTTACAAAGGGAGTGAACACTGAAGCTTTCTTT. Full variable domain (remainder filled in from reference TRBV29-1 and TRBJ1-1): SAVISQKPSRDICQRGTSLTIQCQVDSQVTMMFWYRQQPGQSLTLIATANQGSEATYESGFVIDKFPISRPNLTFSTLTVSNMSPEDSSIYLCSVTKGVNTEAFFGQGTRLTVV.